What follows are 15 T cell receptor beta chains derived from one specimen sequenced in a study of T-cell memory formation after mild COVID-19. A single record per CDR3 protein comes from TCRdb applying MiXCR to the 5' RACE reads. The sample yields about 270,000 distinct CDR3 sequences, roughly 16% seen once. The sample comprised PBMCs or a T cell subset sorted from them (not recorded which). The receptor source for this set is a man aged 18 to 29 who had mild COVID-19 (a few samples of this study predate the infection). Cell type and time point are not known.

There are many counts of this clonotype. This chain connects TRBV7-9 to TRBJ2-3; D is unresolved. V dropped 2 bases and J dropped 3 bases, with 9 bases sitting between them. Germline CDR1 and CDR2: SEHNR and FQNEAQ (reference sequence). This CDR3 has 14 amino acids. The CDR3 nucleotides read TGTGCCAGCAGCTTAAACAAGATGACAGATACGCAGTATTTT. This translates into CASSLNKMTDTQYF. The complete variable domain, with remaining parts taken from reference TRBV7-9 and TRBJ2-3, reads DTGVSQNPRHKITKRGQNVTFRCDPISEHNRLYWYRQTLGQGPEFLTYFQNEAQLEKSRLLSDRFSAERPKGSFSTLEIQRTEQGDSAMYLCASSLNKMTDTQYFGPGTRLTVL.

This sequence joins TRBV7-2 and TRBJ1-5; D is unclear. This CDR3 has 13 amino acids. The germline V and J ends were trimmed by 5 bases and 7 bases, with 12 bases remaining between them. CDR1 SGHTA and CDR2 FQGNSA come from the germline V gene. The CDR3 spells CASSVGAEQPQHF. The CDR3 bases are TGTGCCAGCAGCGTCGGAGCAGAACAGCCCCAGCATTTT.

This clonotype was seen more than once but under ten times. J is TRBJ2-7 and V is TRBV6-5; TRBD1 aligns across 9 bases. J gave up 3 bases and V 5 bases, and 5 bases lay outside the gene matches. Per the germline V gene, CDR1 is MNHEY and CDR2 is SVGAGI. This CDR3 contains 14 residues. CDR3 residues: CASSRDREFYEQYV. CDR3 DNA sequence: TGTGCCAGCAGTCGGGACAGGGAATTCTACGAGCAGTACGTC.

The chain carries TRBV21-1 and TRBJ2-5; the table's D call TRBD1 went unverified against the DNA. TRBV21-1 corresponds to a pseudogene. The CDR3 totals 15 residues. DNA for the CDR3: TGTGCCAGCAGCAAAGACCGGGGCGGGCAAGAGACCCAGTACTTC. This encodes CASSKDRGGQETQYF.

This clonotype was observed a single time. V usage is TRBV9 and J usage is TRBJ2-2; 8 nucleotides match TRBD1. The V gene end was trimmed by 4 bases and the J gene end by 9 bases; junction bases not matched to a gene: 14. The CDR3 has 16 amino acids. CDR1 is SGDLS and CDR2 is YYNGEE in the germline V gene. The CDR3, as DNA: TGTGCCAGCAGCTTAATGACAGGGGAGGCCTCTCGGGAGCTGTTTTTT. Its translation is CASSLMTGEASRELFF.

V is TRBV6-5 and J is TRBJ2-7, with 10 bases lining up with TRBD1. The CDR3 contains 17 residues. Trimming cost V 0 bases and J 2 bases; bases outside gene matches: 7. CDR1 MNHEY and CDR2 SVGAGI come from the germline V gene. DNA for the CDR3: TGTGCCAGCAGTTACTCGGGACAGGGGATGAAGACCTACGAGCAGTACGTC. It yields the protein CASSYSGQGMKTYEQYV.

This clonotype was found a few times. This rearrangement joins TRBV4-2 to TRBJ2-2; TRBD2 aligns across 8 bases. V shed 4 bases and J 7 bases; nucleotides not matched to a gene: 5. In germline, CDR1 is LGHNA, CDR2 YNFKEQ. CDR3 size: 14 residues. CDR3 sequence reads: CASSPRGGIGELFF. The CDR3 DNA reads as TGTGCCAGCAGCCCCCGGGGGGGCATCGGGGAGCTGTTTTTT.

This clonotype was picked up a small number of times. V gene TRBV27 combines with J gene TRBJ1-5; D possibly corresponds to TRBD1 (5 bases). Per germline, CDR1 MNHEY and CDR2 SMNVEV (reference sequence). V lost 4 bases to trimming and J lost 0 bases, with 10 bases between them. CDR3 length: 15 residues. The CDR3 is CASSSRVNSNQPQHF. CDR3 DNA sequence: TGTGCCAGCAGTTCCAGGGTCAATAGCAATCAGCCCCAGCATTTT.

The CDR3 DNA is TGCGCCAGCAGCCAAGCCCGCGCCGGCGGCTATGGCTACACCTTC. Translated: CASSQARAGGYGYTF. The chain carries TRBV4-3 and TRBJ1-2; D not resolved. Germline V gene lookup returns CDR1 LGHNA and CDR2 YSLEER. V lost 1 base and J lost 4, with 13 bases in between. This CDR3 is built from 15 residues.

This clonotype was counted only a few times. The chain uses TRBV20-1 and TRBJ2-3; D call uncertain. Germline CDR1 DFQATT, CDR2 SNEGSKA (reference sequence). Trimming removed 5 bases from V and 0 bases from J, with 15 bases in between. This CDR3 contains 15 residues. The CDR3 region is CSAGMQAVSTDTQYF. In DNA form, the CDR3 reads TGCAGTGCTGGTATGCAGGCGGTTAGCACAGATACGCAGTATTTT.

This clonotype was seen a few times. The V call is TRBV6-5, the J call TRBJ2-3; TRBD2 might be the D (7 bases). The CDR3 is 15 amino acids. The V and J ends lost 6 bases and 3 bases respectively, with 16 bases between them. Germline V CDR1 and CDR2: MNHEY, SVGAGI. DNA for the CDR3: TGTGCCAGCAGCAATGGAGGGGGGGGGACAGATACGCAGTATTTT. This translates into CASSNGGGGTDTQYF.

This clonotype was counted a few times. The J gene is TRBJ2-7, the V gene TRBV7-8, with TRBD2 as a possible D gene (6 bases). Germline CDR1 is SGHVS and CDR2 is FQNEAQ. This CDR3 has 15 amino acids. Trimming left V 1 base short and J 5 bases short, with 15 bases between. CDR3 loop: CASSLGGVRTHEQYF. The CDR3 DNA sequence: TGTGCCAGCAGCTTAGGCGGGGTAAGGACCCACGAGCAGTACTTC. The full variable domain, its missing parts supplied by reference TRBV7-8 and TRBJ2-7, is GAGVSQSPRYKVAKRGQDVALRCDPISGHVSLFWYQQALGQGPEFLTYFQNEAQLDKSGLPSDRFFAERPEGSVSTLKIQRTQQEDSAVYLCASSLGGVRTHEQYFGPGTRLTVT.

V gene TRBV5-1 combines with J gene TRBJ2-5; the match to TRBD1 covers 7 bases. With V trimmed by 6 bases and J by 5 bases, 13 bases remained unmatched. This CDR3 comprises 15 residues. Germline V gives CDR1 SGHRS, CDR2 YFSETQ. The CDR3 loop reads CASTRDRALSETQYF. In DNA form, the CDR3 reads TGCGCCAGCACGCGTGACAGGGCCCTGAGTGAGACCCAGTACTTC. The full variable domain, its missing parts supplied by reference TRBV5-1 and TRBJ2-5, is KAGVTQTPRYLIKTRGQQVTLSCSPISGHRSVSWYQQTPGQGLQFLFEYFSETQRNKGNFPGRFSGRQFSNSRSEMNVSTLELGDSALYLCASTRDRALSETQYFGPGTRLLVL.

Only a few counts were recorded for this clonotype. V and J are TRBV3-1 and TRBJ2-5; D unclear. V dropped 4 bases and J dropped 5 bases, with 14 bases sitting between them. The CDR3 has 14 residues. The germline V gene encodes CDR1 LGHDT and CDR2 YNNKEL (reference sequence). CDR3 amino acids: CASSPRRNRETQYF. The CDR3 DNA follows: TGTGCCAGCAGCCCCCGCCGGAATCGCGAGACCCAGTACTTC.

This clonotype has only a few counts. V usage is TRBV10-3 and J usage is TRBJ1-1, with D perhaps matching TRBD1 (6 bases). The CDR3 is made up of 15 amino acids. Germline CDR1 and CDR2: ENHRY and SYGVKD. Trimming pared 0 bases from V and 7 bases from J, leaving 15 bases between. The CDR3 coding sequence is TGTGCCATCAGTGAGTCGAATCGGGGGCCTGATGAAGCTTTCTTT. Residues: CAISESNRGPDEAFF.